This T cell receptor beta chain was obtained from a study of CD8 T cell repertoires and HIV-1 epitope variants. About the study: Each of Twenty-five Gag and Nef epitope peptides stimulated a separate culture. Equal numbers of autologous T cell-negative cells presented antigen to enriched T cells.

On the immunoSEQ platform, TCR beta CDR3s were sequenced at survey depth. Method: immunoSEQ multiplex PCR; TCRdb's copy keeps in-frame clones and lacks some. The sample shows tens of thousands of clones, roughly four fifths of them seen only once. The ends were cut back, 4 bases at V and 2 bases at J, with 9 bases in the middle. The germline CDR1 and CDR2 sequences are MNHEY and SVGAGI. The length of the CDR3 is 13 residues. The sequence was obtained from a male donor with HIV. The source material was uncultured baseline CD8+ T cells from peripheral blood mononuclear cells (PBMCs). The chain joins TRBV6-5 to TRBJ2-7; a weak D match, TRBD2 (6 bases). The CDR3 sequence: CASSFGSAYEQYF. The CDR3 nucleotides read TGTGCCAGCAGTTTCGGGAGCGCCTACGAGCAGTACTTC.